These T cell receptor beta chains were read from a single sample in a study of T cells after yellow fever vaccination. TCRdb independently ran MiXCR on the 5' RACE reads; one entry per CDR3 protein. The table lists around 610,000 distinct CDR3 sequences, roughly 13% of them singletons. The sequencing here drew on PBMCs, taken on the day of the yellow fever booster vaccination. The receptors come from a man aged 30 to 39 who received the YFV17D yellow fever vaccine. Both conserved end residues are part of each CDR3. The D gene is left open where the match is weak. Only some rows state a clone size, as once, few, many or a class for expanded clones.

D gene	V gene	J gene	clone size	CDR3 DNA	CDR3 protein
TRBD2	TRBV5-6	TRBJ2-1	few	TGTGCCAGCAGTATTGCTAGCGGGAGAGGTGAGCAGTTCTTC	CASSIASGRGEQFF
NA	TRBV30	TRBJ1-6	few	TGTGCCTGGAGCGATACAACCGACAGTTCACCCCTCCACTTT	CAWSDTTDSSPLHF
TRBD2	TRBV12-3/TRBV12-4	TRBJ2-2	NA	TGTGCCAGCAGTTTTTCAGCGGGAGAAGAGACCGGGGAGCTGTTTTTT	CASSFSAGEETGELFF
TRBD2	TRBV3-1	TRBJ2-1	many	TGTGCCAGCAGCCAAGGGCTAGCGGGAGTTAATGAGCAGTTCTTC	CASSQGLAGVNEQFF
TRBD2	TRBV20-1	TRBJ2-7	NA	TGCAGTGCTGGAAGCGGGAGTGGTATACAGGTGCAGTACTTC	CSAGSGSGIQVQYF
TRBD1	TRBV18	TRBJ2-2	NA	TGTGCCAGCTCAGCACAGGGGGAAACCGGGGAGCTGTTTTTT	CASSAQGETGELFF
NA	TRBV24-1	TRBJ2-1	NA	TGTGCCACCAGTGATTTCGGGAAGAGCTCCTACAATGAGCAGTTCTTC	CATSDFGKSSYNEQFF
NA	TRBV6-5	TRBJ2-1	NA	TGTGCCAGCGCGGGACCCCCTGCCAATGAGCAGTTCTTC	CASAGPPANEQFF
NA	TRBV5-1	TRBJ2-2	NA	TGCGCCAGCAGCTTGACAGGGCCGAACACCGGGGAGCTGTTTTTT	CASSLTGPNTGELFF
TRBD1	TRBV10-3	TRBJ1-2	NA	TGTGCCATCAGTGGGGACAGGGTACCTCTCTATGGCTACACCTTC	CAISGDRVPLYGYTF
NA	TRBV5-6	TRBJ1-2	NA	TGTGCCAGCAGCCTTGCGAATGGCGATGGCTACACCTTC	CASSLANGDGYTF
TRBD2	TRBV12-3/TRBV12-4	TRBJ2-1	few	TGTGCCAGCAGTTTATACCCCGGGACTAAAGGGCGTGAGCAGTTCTTC	CASSLYPGTKGREQFF
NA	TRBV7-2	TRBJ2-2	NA	TGTGCCAGCAGTTTAGGCGGGTACGGAAGCACCGGGGAGCTGTTTTTT	CASSLGGYGSTGELFF
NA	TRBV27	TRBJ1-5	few	TGTGCCAGCAGCCGAGGACAGAGCAATCAGCCCCAGCATTTT	CASSRGQSNQPQHF
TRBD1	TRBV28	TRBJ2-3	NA	TGTGCCAGCAGTTCGGGACAGGGGGCGGTTTATACGCAGTATTTT	CASSSGQGAVYTQYF
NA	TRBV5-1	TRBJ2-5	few	TGCGCCAGCAGCGCAACCATTGGAGAGACCCAGTACTTC	CASSATIGETQYF
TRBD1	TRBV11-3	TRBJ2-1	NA	TGTGCCAGCAGCAGGGGACAGGGGGCCGATGAGCAGTTCTTC	CASSRGQGADEQFF
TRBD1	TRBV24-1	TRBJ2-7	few	TGTGCCACCAGTACCGGACAGGGGTGGGGCGAGCAGTACTTC	CATSTGQGWGEQYF
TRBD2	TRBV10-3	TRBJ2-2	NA	TGTGCCATCAGTGAGTCGGGAGGGGACTCCCGATCCGGGGAGCTGTTTTTT	CAISESGGDSRSGELFF
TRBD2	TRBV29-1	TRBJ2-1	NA	TGCAGCGTTGAAGACGTCGGGAGGGCCCTCAATGAGCAGTTCTTC	CSVEDVGRALNEQFF
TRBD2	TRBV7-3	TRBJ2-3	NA	TGTGCCAGCAGCCCCCTGGGACTAGCGGGAATCTACGGAGATACGCAGTATTTT	CASSPLGLAGIYGDTQYF
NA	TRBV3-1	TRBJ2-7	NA	TGTGCCAGCATCCAAGTCACAGGTGGGACATACGAGCAGTACTTC	CASIQVTGGTYEQYF
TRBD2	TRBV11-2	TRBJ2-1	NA	TGTGCCAGCAGCTCCCAGAGGTCTAGCGGGCGCTCCTACAATGAGCAGTTCTTC	CASSSQRSSGRSYNEQFF
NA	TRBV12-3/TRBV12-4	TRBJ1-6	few	TGTGCCAGCAGTTTTATTGGGCAGCATAATTCACCCCTCCACTTT	CASSFIGQHNSPLHF
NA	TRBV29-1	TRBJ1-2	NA	TGCAGCGTTGGCTACAACTATGGCTACACCTTC	CSVGYNYGYTF
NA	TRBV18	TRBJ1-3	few	TGTGCCAGCTCACCACCGGTAGGGAGCTCTGGAAACACCATATATTTT	CASSPPVGSSGNTIYF
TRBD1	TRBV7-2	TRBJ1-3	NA	TGTGCCAGCAGCGCGACAGGGGAGGAAAACACCATATATTTT	CASSATGEENTIYF
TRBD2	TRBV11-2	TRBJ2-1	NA	TGTGCCAGCAGTTCCGGGACTAGCGGGAGCTATGAGCAGTTCTTC	CASSSGTSGSYEQFF
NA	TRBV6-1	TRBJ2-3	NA	TGTGCCAGCAGTGACCCTAGCACAGATACGCAGTATTTT	CASSDPSTDTQYF
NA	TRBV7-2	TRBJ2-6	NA	TGTGCCAGCAGCCATGGGACGCACGGGGCCAACGTCCTGACTTTC	CASSHGTHGANVLTF
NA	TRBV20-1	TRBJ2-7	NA	TGCAGTGCTAGTCACCAGGGCTTTTCCTACGAGCAGTACTTC	CSASHQGFSYEQYF